The next 5 T cell receptor beta chains were all read from a single sample in a study of blood T cell repertoires in COVID-19. The method was immunoSEQ multiplex PCR; TCRdb's version includes in-frame clones alone and lacks a portion of them. This repertoire shows more than 80,000 clones, roughly 83% found once; its top ten account for about 8.5%. The sequencing sample was made of peripheral blood. The origin of the receptors is a man aged 50 or older with active COVID-19.

The V call is TRBV7-2, the J call TRBJ2-7; 12 bases are a match to TRBD2. CDR3 length: 16 residues. With V trimmed by 1 base and J by 6 bases, 7 bases remained unmatched. Germline V gene sequence: CDR1 SGHTA, CDR2 FQGNSA. CDR3 in amino acids: CASSLGAPGLAGEQYF. The CDR3 DNA reads TGTGCCAGCAGCTTAGGGGCCCCGGGACTAGCGGGCGAGCAGTACTTC.

J is TRBJ1-3 and V is TRBV29-1, with no clear D. This CDR3 region has 17 residues. Per germline, CDR1 SQVTM and CDR2 ANQGSEA. The ends were cut back, 6 bases at V and 0 bases at J, with 21 bases in the middle. The CDR3 spells CSVARQEGLSSGNTIYF. As DNA, the CDR3 is TGCAGCGTAGCCCGACAAGAGGGCCTGAGCTCTGGAAACACCATATATTTT.

The rearrangement links TRBV6-1 to TRBJ1-2, with D perhaps matching TRBD1 (5 bases). V shed 0 bases and J shed 6 bases, with 14 bases lying between them. The germline V gene encodes CDR1 MNHNS and CDR2 SASEGT. The CDR3 is made up of 15 amino acids. CDR3 residues: CASSEAFSGTDGYTF. The CDR3, as DNA: TGTGCCAGCAGTGAAGCGTTTTCAGGGACTGATGGCTACACCTTC.

This chain connects TRBV5-4 to TRBJ2-5, with D possibly matching TRBD2 (7 bases). Trimming shortened V by 2 bases and J by 4 bases, and 12 bases separated the two germline ends. The CDR3 runs to 14 residues. Germline loops: CDR1 SGHNT, CDR2 YYREEE (reference sequence). The CDR3 is CASSFMGGGETQYF. CDR3 sequence (DNA): TGTGCCAGCAGCTTCATGGGAGGGGGAGAGACCCAGTACTTC.

The chain carries TRBV4-2 and TRBJ1-1, with a possible D match to TRBD1 (6 bases). V lost 4 bases to trimming and J lost 0 bases, with 15 bases between them. Germline values: CDR1 LGHNA, CDR2 YNFKEQ. The CDR3 totals 16 residues. CDR3 nucleotide sequence: TGTGCCAGCAGCCCCAAGATCGGACAGCTGAACACTGAAGCTTTCTTT. This translates into CASSPKIGQLNTEAFF.